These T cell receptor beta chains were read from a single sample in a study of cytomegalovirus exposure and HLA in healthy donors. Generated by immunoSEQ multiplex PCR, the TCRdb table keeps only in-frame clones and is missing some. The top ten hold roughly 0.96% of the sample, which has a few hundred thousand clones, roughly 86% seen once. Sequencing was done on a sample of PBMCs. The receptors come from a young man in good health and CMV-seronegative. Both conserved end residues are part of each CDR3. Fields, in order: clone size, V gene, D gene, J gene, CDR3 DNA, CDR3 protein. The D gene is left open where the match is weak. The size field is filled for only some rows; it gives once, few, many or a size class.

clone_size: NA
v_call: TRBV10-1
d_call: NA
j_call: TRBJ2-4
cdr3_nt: TGCGCCAGCAGTGAGTCGGAGGACTATCGCATTCAGTACTTC
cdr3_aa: CASSESEDYRIQYF

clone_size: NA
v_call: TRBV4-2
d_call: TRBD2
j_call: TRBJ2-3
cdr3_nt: TGTGCCAGCAGTAGCGGGGGGCCCGATACGCAGTATTTT
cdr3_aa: CASSSGGPDTQYF

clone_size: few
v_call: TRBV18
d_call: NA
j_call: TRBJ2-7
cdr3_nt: TGTGCCAGCTCCCCCAATATGAGGTTGCAGTACTTC
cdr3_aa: CASSPNMRLQYF

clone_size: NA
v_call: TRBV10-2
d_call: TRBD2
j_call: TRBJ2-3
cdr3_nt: TGCGCCAGCAGGGGACTAGCGGGGTCGGATACGCAGTATTTT
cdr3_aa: CASRGLAGSDTQYF

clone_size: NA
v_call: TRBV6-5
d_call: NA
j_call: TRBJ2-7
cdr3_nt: TGTGCCAGCAGTTACTCGTCAGGACACTACTACGAGCAGTACTTC
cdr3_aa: CASSYSSGHYYEQYF

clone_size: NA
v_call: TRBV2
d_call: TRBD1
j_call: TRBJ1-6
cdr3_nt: TGTGCCAGCGAGGGACAGGGGTATTCACCCCTCCACTTT
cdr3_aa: CASEGQGYSPLHF

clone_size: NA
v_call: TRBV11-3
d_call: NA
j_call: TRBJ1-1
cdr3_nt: TGTGCCAGCAGCTTTAACAGGGAGACTGAAGCTTTCTTT
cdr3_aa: CASSFNRETEAFF

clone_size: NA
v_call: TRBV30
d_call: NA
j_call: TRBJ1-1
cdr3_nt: TGTGCCTGGAGTTTGTGGGGGGGAAACACTGAAGCTTTCTTT
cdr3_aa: CAWSLWGGNTEAFF

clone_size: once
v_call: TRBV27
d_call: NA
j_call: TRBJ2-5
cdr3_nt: TGTGCCAGCAGTTTATGGCAGGGAAGTATGAAGACCCAGTACTTC
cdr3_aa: CASSLWQGSMKTQYF

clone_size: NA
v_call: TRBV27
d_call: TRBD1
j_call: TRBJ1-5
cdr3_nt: TGTGCCAGCAGTGCTCGACAGGGTAGCAATCAGCCCCAGCATTTT
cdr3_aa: CASSARQGSNQPQHF

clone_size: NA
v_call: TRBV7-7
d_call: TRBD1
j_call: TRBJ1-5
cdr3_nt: TGTGCCAGCAGCTCTCAGACAGGGCCCAATCAGCCCCAGCATTTT
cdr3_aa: CASSSQTGPNQPQHF

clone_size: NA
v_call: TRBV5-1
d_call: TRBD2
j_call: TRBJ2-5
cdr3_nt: TGCGCCAGCAGACAAGGGACTAGCGGGGAGACCCAGTACTTC
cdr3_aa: CASRQGTSGETQYF

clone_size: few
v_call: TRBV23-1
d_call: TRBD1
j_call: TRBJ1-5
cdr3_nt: TGCGCCAGCAGTCAACTACAGGGGCTCGATAGCAATCAGCCCCAGCATTTT
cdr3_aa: CASSQLQGLDSNQPQHF

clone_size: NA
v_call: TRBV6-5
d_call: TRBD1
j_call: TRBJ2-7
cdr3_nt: TGTGCCAGCAGGCGGACAGGGGTCGGGGAGCAGTACTTC
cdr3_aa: CASRRTGVGEQYF

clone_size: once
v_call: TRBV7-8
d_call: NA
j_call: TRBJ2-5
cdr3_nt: TGTGCCAGCAGCATACAAGAGACCCAGTACTTC
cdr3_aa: CASSIQETQYF

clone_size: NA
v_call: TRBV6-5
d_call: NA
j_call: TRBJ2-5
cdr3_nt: TGTGCCAGCAGTTACTCGGTTGCCGGGCAAGAGACCCAGTACTTC
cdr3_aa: CASSYSVAGQETQYF

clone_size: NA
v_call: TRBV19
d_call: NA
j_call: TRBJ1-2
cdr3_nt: TGTGCCAGTAGTAACTCAAGTGGCTACACCTTC
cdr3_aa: CASSNSSGYTF

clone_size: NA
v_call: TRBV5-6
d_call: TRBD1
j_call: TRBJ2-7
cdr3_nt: TGTGCCAGCAGCCCAGGGGGACACTCCTACGAGCAGTACTTC
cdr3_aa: CASSPGGHSYEQYF

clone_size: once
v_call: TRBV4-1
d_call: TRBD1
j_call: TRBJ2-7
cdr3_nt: TGCGCCAGCAGCCAAGATCGAGATGGGACAGGACTCGTCGAGCAGTACTTC
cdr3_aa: CASSQDRDGTGLVEQYF

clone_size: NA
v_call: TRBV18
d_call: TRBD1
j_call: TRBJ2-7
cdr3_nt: TGTGCCAGCTCACGGACAGGAGTGGGGTACTACGAGCAGTACTTC
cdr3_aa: CASSRTGVGYYEQYF

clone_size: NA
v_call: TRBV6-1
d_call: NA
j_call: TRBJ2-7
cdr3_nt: TGTGCCAGCAGTGAAGCGCGCATGAGTCATACCTACGAGCAGTACTTC
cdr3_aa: CASSEARMSHTYEQYF

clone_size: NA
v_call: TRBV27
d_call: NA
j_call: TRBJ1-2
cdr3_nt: TGTGCCAGCAGTTTCTCACTCAACTATGGCTACACCTTC
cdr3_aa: CASSFSLNYGYTF

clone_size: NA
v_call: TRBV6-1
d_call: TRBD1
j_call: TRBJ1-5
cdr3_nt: TGTGCCAGCACCTTCAGGGGGGATGGCAATCAGCCCCAGCATTTT
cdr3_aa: CASTFRGDGNQPQHF

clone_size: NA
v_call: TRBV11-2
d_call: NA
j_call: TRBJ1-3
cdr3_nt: TGTGCCAGCAGCTTAGACGGAGCAGGGATATATTTT
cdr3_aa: CASSLDGAGIYF

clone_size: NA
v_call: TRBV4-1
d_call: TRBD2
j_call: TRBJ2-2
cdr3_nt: TGCGCCAGCAGCCACCCGGGGGGACTGGGGACCGGGGAGCTGTTTTTT
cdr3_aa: CASSHPGGLGTGELFF

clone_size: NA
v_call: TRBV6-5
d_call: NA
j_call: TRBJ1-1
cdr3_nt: TGTGCCAGCCGGAGGGGGGGAGGGACTGAAGCTTTCTTT
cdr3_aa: CASRRGGGTEAFF

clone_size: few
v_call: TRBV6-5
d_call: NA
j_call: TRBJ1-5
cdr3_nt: TGTGCCAGCAGTTACGCCTTAGATTGGCCCCAGCATTTT
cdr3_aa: CASSYALDWPQHF

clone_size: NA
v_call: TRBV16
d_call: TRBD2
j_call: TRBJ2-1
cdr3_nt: TGTGCCAGCAGCCAATCTTGGCGGGGGGACTACAATGAGCAGTTCTTC
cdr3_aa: CASSQSWRGDYNEQFF

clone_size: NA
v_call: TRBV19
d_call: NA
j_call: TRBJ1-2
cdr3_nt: TGTGCCAGTAGTCCTTTCCCCCGGGCCGGGAACGGCTACACCTTC
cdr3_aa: CASSPFPRAGNGYTF

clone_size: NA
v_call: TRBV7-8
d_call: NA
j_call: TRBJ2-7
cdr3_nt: TGTGCCAGATTGGGGAGCTTCTACGAGCAGTACTTC
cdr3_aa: CARLGSFYEQYF

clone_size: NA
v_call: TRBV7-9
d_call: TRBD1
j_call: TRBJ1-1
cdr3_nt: TGTGCCAGCAGCTGGGGACAGGGGGCGAAAGCTTTCTTT
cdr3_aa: CASSWGQGAKAFF

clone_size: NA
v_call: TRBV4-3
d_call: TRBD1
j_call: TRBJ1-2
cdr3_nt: TGCGCCAGCAGCCAAGAAACAGGGGCTTACTATGGCTACACCTTC
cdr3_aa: CASSQETGAYYGYTF

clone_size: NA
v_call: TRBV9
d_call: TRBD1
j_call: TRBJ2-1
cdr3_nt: TGTGCCAGCAGCGATCCCGGGACAGGGTGGTACAATGAGCAGTTCTTC
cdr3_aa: CASSDPGTGWYNEQFF

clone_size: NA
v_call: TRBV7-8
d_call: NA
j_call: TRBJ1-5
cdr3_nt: TGTGCCAGCAGCTTAGGCCACGATGGCAGGTCCCTTTTCAATCAGCCCCAGCATTTT
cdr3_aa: CASSLGHDGRSLFNQPQHF

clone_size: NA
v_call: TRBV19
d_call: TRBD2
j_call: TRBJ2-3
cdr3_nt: TGTGCCAGTAGTATAAGCGGGGGACCGGGTGATACGCAGTATTTT
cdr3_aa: CASSISGGPGDTQYF

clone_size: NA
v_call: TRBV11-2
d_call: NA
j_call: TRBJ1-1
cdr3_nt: TGTGCCAGCGCCCCCAGGGTTCAAACTGAAGCTTTCTTT
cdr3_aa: CASAPRVQTEAFF

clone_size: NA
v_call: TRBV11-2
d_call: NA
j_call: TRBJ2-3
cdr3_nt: TGTGCCAGCAGCTTTCGGGGAACTAGCACAGATACGCAGTATTTT
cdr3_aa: CASSFRGTSTDTQYF

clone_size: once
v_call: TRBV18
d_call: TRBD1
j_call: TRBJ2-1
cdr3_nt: TGTGCCAGCTCACCGGGACAGATCTCCTACAATGAGCAGTTCTTC
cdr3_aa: CASSPGQISYNEQFF

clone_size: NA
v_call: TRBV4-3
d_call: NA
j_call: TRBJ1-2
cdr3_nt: TGCGCCAGCAGCCAAGACCGGGACAACCTCTTCTATGGCTACACCTTC
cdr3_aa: CASSQDRDNLFYGYTF

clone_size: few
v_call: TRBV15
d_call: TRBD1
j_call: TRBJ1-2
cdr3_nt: TGTGCCACCAGCAGAAATACACAGGGGGTCTATGGCTACACCTTC
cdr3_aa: CATSRNTQGVYGYTF

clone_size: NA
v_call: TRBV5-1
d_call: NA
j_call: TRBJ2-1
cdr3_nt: TGCGCCAGCAGCTTCGGAGATGAGCAGTTCTTC
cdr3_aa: CASSFGDEQFF

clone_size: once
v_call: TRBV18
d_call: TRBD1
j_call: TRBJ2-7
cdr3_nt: TGTGCCAGCTCGGGGACAGGGGGCGAGCAGTACTTC
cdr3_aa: CASSGTGGEQYF

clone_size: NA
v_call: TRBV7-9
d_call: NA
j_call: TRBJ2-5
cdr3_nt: TGTGCCAGCAGCTTTTCGGAGGTGGGGGCTGGAGAGACCCAGTACTTC
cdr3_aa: CASSFSEVGAGETQYF

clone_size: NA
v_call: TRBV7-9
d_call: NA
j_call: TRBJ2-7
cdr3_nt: TGTGCCAGCAGCTCCTACCTAGGGGCCCACGGGGACAACGAGCAGTACTTC
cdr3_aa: CASSSYLGAHGDNEQYF

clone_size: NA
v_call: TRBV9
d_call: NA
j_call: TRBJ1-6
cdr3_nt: TGTGCCAGCAGCGGGGAAGGGTGGGACACAAGCTCCTATAATTCACCCCTCCACTTT
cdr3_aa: CASSGEGWDTSSYNSPLHF

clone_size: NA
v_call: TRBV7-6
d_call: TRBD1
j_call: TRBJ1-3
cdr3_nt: TGTGCCAGCAGCTTGGGACAGTCTGGAAACACCATATATTTT
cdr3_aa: CASSLGQSGNTIYF

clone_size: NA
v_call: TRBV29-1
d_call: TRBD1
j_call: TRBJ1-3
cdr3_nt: TGCAGCACACGGGACAGTGGAAACACCATATATTTT
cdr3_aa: CSTRDSGNTIYF

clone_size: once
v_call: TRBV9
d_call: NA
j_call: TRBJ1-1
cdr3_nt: TGTGCCAGCAGCGTAATGGCCACTGAAGCTTTCTTT
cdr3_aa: CASSVMATEAFF

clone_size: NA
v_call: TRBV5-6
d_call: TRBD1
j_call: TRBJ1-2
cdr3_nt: TGTGCCAGCAGCTTGGCCCAGGGGGTGGACTATGGCTACACCTTC
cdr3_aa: CASSLAQGVDYGYTF

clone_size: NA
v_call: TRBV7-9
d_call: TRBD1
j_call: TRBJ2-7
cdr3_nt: TGTGCCAGCACCCGGGACAGGGGCTACGAGCAGTACTTC
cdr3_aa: CASTRDRGYEQYF